The rows below give T cell receptor beta chains drawn from one sample of a study of T cell responses to AZD1222 COVID-19 vaccine. This table comes from immunoSEQ multiplex PCR, and its TCRdb copy is limited to in-frame clones, with some not included. This table holds about 150,000 clones, around 94% found once. Sequencing was performed on peripheral blood, taken on day 0 of AZD1222 vaccination. The receptors here all came from an adult in good health. Both conserved end residues are part of each CDR3. Fields, in order: J gene, D gene, V gene, clone size, CDR3 protein, CDR3 DNA. The D gene is left open where the match is weak. Size is stated for part of the rows, as once, few or many counts, or as a class when the clone is expanded.

j_call: TRBJ1-2
d_call: .
v_call: TRBV12-3/TRBV12-4
clone_size: .
cdr3_aa: CASSFSGVIRF
cdr3_nt: TGTGCCAGCAGTTTTTCTGGGGTCATACGCTTC

j_call: TRBJ1-2
d_call: TRBD1
v_call: TRBV2
clone_size: .
cdr3_aa: CASSAWTGISGYTF
cdr3_nt: TGTGCCAGCAGTGCGTGGACAGGGATCTCTGGCTACACCTTC

j_call: TRBJ1-2
d_call: .
v_call: TRBV14
clone_size: .
cdr3_aa: CASSQDLGPRGYTF
cdr3_nt: TGTGCCAGCAGCCAAGATTTAGGGCCGAGGGGCTACACCTTC

j_call: TRBJ1-6
d_call: TRBD1
v_call: TRBV5-4
clone_size: .
cdr3_aa: CASSHPGQGNNSPLHF
cdr3_nt: TGTGCCAGCAGCCATCCGGGACAGGGAAATAATTCACCCCTCCACTTT

j_call: TRBJ2-6
d_call: .
v_call: TRBV5-8
clone_size: .
cdr3_aa: CASSPQGTGANVLTF
cdr3_nt: TGTGCCAGCAGCCCCCAGGGAACTGGGGCCAACGTCCTGACTTTC

j_call: TRBJ2-3
d_call: .
v_call: TRBV18
clone_size: .
cdr3_aa: CASSSDITDTQYF
cdr3_nt: TGTGCCAGCTCATCGGACATCACAGATACGCAGTATTTT

j_call: TRBJ2-3
d_call: .
v_call: TRBV5-4
clone_size: .
cdr3_aa: CASSLGRLAHITDTQYF
cdr3_nt: TGTGCCAGCAGCTTGGGCCGTCTAGCGCACATCACAGATACGCAGTATTTT

j_call: TRBJ1-6
d_call: TRBD1
v_call: TRBV7-8
clone_size: .
cdr3_aa: CASSSRDRGSPLHF
cdr3_nt: TGTGCCAGCAGCTCCCGGGACAGGGGGTCACCCCTCCACTTT

j_call: TRBJ2-2
d_call: TRBD2
v_call: TRBV4-2
clone_size: .
cdr3_aa: CASREGLAGIPGELFF
cdr3_nt: TGTGCCAGCAGGGAAGGTCTAGCGGGGATCCCCGGGGAGCTGTTTTTT

j_call: TRBJ1-5
d_call: .
v_call: TRBV18
clone_size: .
cdr3_aa: CASSPVSNQPQHF
cdr3_nt: TGTGCCAGCTCACCAGTTAGCAATCAGCCCCAGCATTTT

j_call: TRBJ2-1
d_call: TRBD2
v_call: TRBV7-9
clone_size: .
cdr3_aa: CAVKSTSGRYNEQFF
cdr3_nt: TGTGCCGTCAAATCGACTAGCGGGAGGTATAATGAGCAGTTCTTC

j_call: TRBJ2-5
d_call: TRBD2
v_call: TRBV24-1
clone_size: .
cdr3_aa: CATSDRTGLRETQYF
cdr3_nt: TGTGCCACCAGTGATCGCACGGGACTAAGGGAGACCCAGTACTTC

j_call: TRBJ1-2
d_call: .
v_call: TRBV2
clone_size: .
cdr3_aa: CASSERMGDRLMSGYTF
cdr3_nt: TGTGCCAGCAGTGAACGGATGGGAGACAGGCTGATGTCTGGCTACACCTTC

j_call: TRBJ1-2
d_call: .
v_call: TRBV3-1/TRBV3-2
clone_size: .
cdr3_aa: CASSQGREVYGYTF
cdr3_nt: TGTGCCAGCAGCCAAGGCAGGGAGGTCTATGGCTACACCTTC

j_call: TRBJ1-2
d_call: .
v_call: TRBV5-1
clone_size: once
cdr3_aa: CASSLASSYGYTF
cdr3_nt: TGCGCCAGCAGCTTGGCCAGCTCCTATGGCTACACCTTC

j_call: TRBJ1-1
d_call: .
v_call: TRBV5-1
clone_size: .
cdr3_aa: CASRDKNTEAFF
cdr3_nt: TGCGCCAGCCGGGACAAGAACACTGAAGCTTTCTTT

j_call: TRBJ2-5
d_call: .
v_call: TRBV2
clone_size: .
cdr3_aa: CASSKDREAETQYF
cdr3_nt: TGTGCCAGCAGCAAAGACAGGGAGGCAGAGACCCAGTACTTC

j_call: TRBJ1-2
d_call: .
v_call: TRBV6-2/TRBV6-3
clone_size: .
cdr3_aa: CASSYYQTYGYTF
cdr3_nt: TGTGCCAGCAGTTATTATCAGACGTATGGCTACACCTTC

j_call: TRBJ1-3
d_call: .
v_call: TRBV5-1
clone_size: .
cdr3_aa: CASSSGQSDTIYF
cdr3_nt: TGCGCCAGCAGCTCAGGACAGTCAGACACCATATATTTT

j_call: TRBJ1-5
d_call: TRBD1
v_call: TRBV30
clone_size: .
cdr3_aa: CAWNHRDRENQPQHF
cdr3_nt: TGTGCCTGGAATCACCGGGACAGGGAGAATCAGCCCCAGCATTTT

j_call: TRBJ2-1
d_call: .
v_call: TRBV5-1
clone_size: .
cdr3_aa: CASSPRMGNNEQFF
cdr3_nt: TGCGCCAGCAGCCCCCGGATGGGAAACAATGAGCAGTTCTTC

j_call: TRBJ1-2
d_call: .
v_call: TRBV19
clone_size: .
cdr3_aa: CASSIIGQITYYGYTF
cdr3_nt: TGTGCCAGTAGTATAATCGGGCAGATAACTTACTATGGCTACACCTTC

j_call: TRBJ2-5
d_call: TRBD2
v_call: TRBV5-6
clone_size: .
cdr3_aa: CASSALAGRETQYF
cdr3_nt: TGTGCCAGCAGCGCTCTAGCGGGACGGGAGACCCAGTACTTC